The T cell receptor beta chain under discussion was sequenced for a study of blood T cell repertoires in COVID-19. Study overall: The United States, Italy and Spain supplied acute and convalescent COVID-19 samples.

Repertoires were generated with immunoSEQ multiplex PCR, while TCRdb's copy carries only in-frame clones and drops some. The table has about 120,000 clones, roughly 85% seen once. This CDR3 has 15 amino acids. V lost 7 bases, J lost 1 base, and 8 bases stayed unmatched. Germline lookup yields CDR1 SGHTA and CDR2 FQGNSA. The sequencing sample was made of peripheral blood. V is TRBV7-2 and J is TRBJ2-5, with 8 bases matching TRBD1. The TCR sequence derives from a human donor in a cohort sampled during active COVID-19. Here the CDR3 DNA reads TGTGCCAGCACCAGACTCGGACAGGGCCAAGAGACCCAGTACTTC. Protein product: CASTRLGQGQETQYF.